This TCR beta chain derives from a study of blood T cells in healthy people across ages. The use of a sample-barcoded 5' primer and a J-beta primer mix characterized a second PCR of roughly 6 to 11 cycles. TCRdb ran MiXCR on the 5' RACE reads and lists one entry per CDR3 protein. The table lists around 1,000,000 distinct CDR3 sequences, approximately 25% of them singletons. Germline V gene sequence: CDR1 SNHLY, CDR2 FYNNEI. CDR3 length: 13 amino acids. The sample also formed part of further work on T cells of mothers and their children. In that study: The overlap seen between related mothers and children slightly exceeded that of unrelated pairs, though not significantly.

The specimen was blood. The sequence came from a girl aged 2-10 years in good health. This chain connects TRBV2 to TRBJ2-5, with D tentatively TRBD1 or TRBD2 (6 bases each). The end of the DNA is better explained by TRBJ2-7, so the J call may be wrong. CDR3 protein: CASREGEHYEQYF. CDR3 nucleotide sequence: TGTGCCAGCAGGGAGGGGGAACACTACGAGCAGTACTTC.